These T cell receptor beta chains were read from a single sample in a study of breast tumors, draining lymph nodes, adjacent tissues. TCRdb re-called the multiplex PCR reads with MiXCR, one entry per CDR3 protein. The table has some 250,000 distinct CDR3 sequences, 30% to 35% seen once. The sequenced sample consisted of axillary lymph node tissue. The source of these receptors is a female donor with breast cancer. Some clones in this sample may be carry-over from other donors' samples. CDR3s include the opening cysteine and the closing phenylalanine or tryptophan. The D gene is left open where the match is weak. Clone size is shown for a subset of rows, as once, few, many or a class of expanded clone.

clone size,J gene,D gene,V gene,CDR3 length,CDR3 protein,CDR3 DNA
many,TRBJ2-7,.,TRBV5-4,15,CASSLDGGRLDEQYF,TGTGCCAGCAGCTTGGACGGGGGGCGCCTGGACGAGCAGTACTTC
.,TRBJ1-3,.,TRBV6-5,13,CASSHSKSGGQYF,TGTGCCAGCAGTCACTCGAAGTCGGGGGGCCAATATTTT
.,TRBJ1-6,.,TRBV28,15,CASRSRANYNSPLHF,TGTGCCAGCAGGTCACGGGCCAACTATAATTCACCCCTCCACTTT
few,TRBJ1-1,.,TRBV5-1,12,CASRWGNTEAFF,TGCGCCAGCAGATGGGGGAACACTGAAGCTTTCTTT
.,TRBJ1-2,.,TRBV5-1,17,CASSRGLNRSFNYGYTF,TGCGCCAGCAGCCGAGGTCTGAACAGGTCGTTTAACTATGGCTACACCTTC
.,TRBJ2-3,.,TRBV12-3/TRBV12-4,14,CASSFRGRTDTQYF,TGTGCCAGCAGTTTTCGGGGGAGGACAGATACGCAGTATTTT
many,TRBJ2-2,.,TRBV15,14,CATSRAEGSGELFF,TGTGCCACCAGCAGAGCCGAGGGGTCCGGGGAGCTGTTTTTT
.,TRBJ1-4,.,TRBV3-2,16,CASSQHGTAENEKLFF,TGTGCCAGCAGCCAACATGGGACAGCCGAAAATGAAAAACTGTTTTTT
many,TRBJ2-1,.,TRBV7-6,14,CASSPGRTNNEQFF,TGTGCCAGCAGCCCTGGACGGACTAACAATGAGCAGTTCTTC
few,TRBJ1-5,.,TRBV5-8,17,CASLFFTGSPSNQPQHF,TGTGCCAGCCTTTTCTTCACGGGGTCTCCTAGCAATCAGCCCCAGCATTTT
many,TRBJ2-3,.,TRBV7-9,13,CASSLVPRDTQYF,TGTGCCAGCAGCTTAGTTCCAAGAGATACGCAGTATTTT
many,TRBJ2-7,.,TRBV11-1,16,CASSLNRGARVYEQYF,TGTGCCAGCAGCTTAAATCGGGGGGCGCGTGTCTACGAGCAGTACTTC
many,TRBJ2-1,.,TRBV5-1,16,CASSRVAASSYNEQFF,TGCGCCAGCAGCAGGGTAGCGGCCAGCTCCTACAATGAGCAGTTCTTC
many,TRBJ2-3,.,TRBV3-1,14,CASSQPFTTDTQYF,TGTGCCAGCAGCCAGCCCTTCACTACAGATACGCAGTATTTT
many,TRBJ1-4,.,TRBV20-1,14,CSARVPGLGEKLFF,TGCAGTGCTAGAGTACCGGGTTTAGGTGAAAAACTGTTTTTT
many,TRBJ1-2,.,TRBV7-9,14,CASSVLQGFGGYTF,TGTGCCAGCAGCGTACTTCAGGGTTTCGGTGGCTACACCTTC
.,TRBJ2-7,.,TRBV10-3,15,CAISESSASLSEQYF,TGTGCCATCAGTGAGTCTAGCGCTTCTCTCTCCGAGCAGTACTTC
many,TRBJ2-2,TRBD2,TRBV29-1,15,CSVDKGWEGTGELFF,TGCAGCGTTGATAAGGGATGGGAGGGGACCGGGGAGCTGTTTTTT
many,TRBJ2-2,TRBD1,TRBV25-1,13,CATGTENTGELFF,TGTGCCACCGGGACAGAGAACACCGGGGAGCTGTTTTTT
few,TRBJ2-5,.,TRBV5-1,14,CASSLDQGQDTQYF,TGCGCCAGCAGCTTGGATCAGGGACAAGACACCCAGTACTTC
many,TRBJ1-3,.,TRBV11-2,13,CASSLLAGNTIYF,TGTGCCAGCAGCTTATTGGCTGGAAACACCATATATTTT
.,TRBJ2-5,.,TRBV6-4,15,CASRPPGGEGETQYF,TGTGCCAGCAGGCCCCCAGGGGGGGAGGGAGAGACCCAGTACTTC
.,TRBJ2-7,.,TRBV7-8,13,CASSWRDSREQYF,TGTGCCAGCAGCTGGCGGGACAGCCGGGAGCAGTACTTC
many,TRBJ2-3,.,TRBV9,12,CASSVASDTQYF,TGTGCCAGCAGCGTAGCGTCAGATACGCAGTATTTT
.,TRBJ2-3,.,TRBV20-1,14,CSARGTGGTDTQYF,TGCAGTGCTCGCGGGACTGGTGGAACAGATACGCAGTATTTT
.,TRBJ1-5,TRBD1,TRBV5-1,17,CASSFPSQGDSNQPQHF,TGCGCCAGCAGCTTTCCCTCGCAGGGGGATAGCAATCAGCCCCAGCATTTT
.,TRBJ1-2,TRBD1,TRBV27,15,CASSLLGAGGGGYTF,TGTGCCAGCAGTTTATTGGGTGCAGGGGGTGGTGGCTACACCTTC
many,TRBJ2-7,TRBD1,TRBV7-7,15,CASGPPGQGRYEQYF,TGTGCTAGCGGACCTCCGGGACAGGGAAGATACGAGCAGTACTTC